The T cell receptor beta chain under discussion was sequenced for a study of a mutant IDH1 vaccine in newly diagnosed glioma. Turning to the study itself: Vaccination began 4-6 weeks post radiotherapy alone, or with temozolomide cycles. Overall study findings and caveats: Whatever changes occurred in top peripheral T cell clonotypes seemed unrelated to pseudoprogression. Vaccine-induced immune responses were detected in 85% to 95% of patients.

Profiled with immunoSEQ multiplex PCR; TCRdb holds only in-frame clones, not every one. The profile shows 20,000 to 30,000 clones, around 80% of them singletons. Time point of the sample: week 11, during vaccination. The content of each vaccine dose was 300 ug of mutant IDH1 20-mer peptide, and topical imiquimod accompanied it. V lost 4 bases, J lost 6 bases, and 17 bases lay in between. Germline CDR1 and CDR2: SGHRS and YFSETQ. The CDR3 consists of 14 residues. For this clone: The antigen is not known.

The V and J genes are TRBV5-1 and TRBJ2-7; D may be TRBD2 (7 bases). The source material was PBMCs, sampled from a glioma patient whose treatment included an IDH1 peptide vaccine. This TCR derives from a man aged 35 to 55 with glioma. For the CDR3, the DNA is TGCGCCAGCAGCCTAGGTGGGGGGGGCGCCGAGCAGTACTTC. Translation gives CASSLGGGGAEQYF.